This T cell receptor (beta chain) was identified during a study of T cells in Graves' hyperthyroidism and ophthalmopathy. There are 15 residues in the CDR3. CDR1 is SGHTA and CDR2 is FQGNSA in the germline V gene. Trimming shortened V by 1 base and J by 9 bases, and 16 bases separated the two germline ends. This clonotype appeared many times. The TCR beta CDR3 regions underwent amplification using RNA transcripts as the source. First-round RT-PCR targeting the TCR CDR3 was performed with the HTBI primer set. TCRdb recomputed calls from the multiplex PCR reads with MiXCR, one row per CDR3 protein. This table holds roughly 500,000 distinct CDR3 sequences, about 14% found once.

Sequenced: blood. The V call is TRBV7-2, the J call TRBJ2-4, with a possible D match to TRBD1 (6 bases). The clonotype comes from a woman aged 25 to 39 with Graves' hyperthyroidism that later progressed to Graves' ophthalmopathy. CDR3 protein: CASSLDRVVIGIQYF. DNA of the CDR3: TGTGCCAGCAGCTTAGACAGGGTGGTTATTGGCATTCAGTACTTC.